These T cell receptor beta chains were read from a single sample in a study of human T cells and chemical hapten exposure. TCRdb independently ran MiXCR on the RACE reads; one entry per CDR3 protein. The profile covers 300,000 to 450,000 distinct CDR3 sequences, with about 4.4% appearing a single time and around 2% taken by the ten largest. Material: whole blood, obtained in connection with sensitization to the hapten diphenylcyclopropenone (DPC). The receptors here all came from a woman aged 45-59 years with alopecia areata. Some clones in this sample may be carry-over from other donors' samples. Both conserved end residues are part of each CDR3. Each record gives: V gene, D gene, clone size, J gene, CDR3 protein, CDR3 DNA. The D gene is left open where the match is weak. Not every row has a clone size; where given, it reads once, few, many or a size class.

>TRBV5-5|.|many|TRBJ1-2
CASSWGDTLGGGYTF
TGTGCCAGCAGCTGGGGGGACACGCTCGGAGGTGGCTACACCTTC
>TRBV7-2|.|.|TRBJ1-2
CASSLGRTEGAYGYTF
TGTGCCAGCAGCTTAGGGCGGACAGAGGGTGCATATGGCTACACCTTC
>TRBV29-1|.|.|TRBJ2-1
CSGLKGGTDEQFF
TGCAGCGGACTAAAGGGGGGGACGGATGAGCAGTTCTTC
>TRBV6-1|.|.|TRBJ2-3
CASSETERLTPSTDTQYF
TGTGCCAGCAGTGAAACAGAGCGCCTAACACCTAGCACAGATACGCAGTATTTT
>TRBV4-2|.|many|TRBJ2-1
CASSQLTRDPNVFF
TGTGCCAGCAGCCAACTTACCCGGGACCCTAATGTCTTCTTC
>TRBV7-2|.|.|TRBJ2-1
CASSFAEASYNEQFF
TGTGCCAGCAGCTTTGCGGAGGCCTCCTACAATGAGCAGTTCTTC
>TRBV14|TRBD1|few|TRBJ2-7
CASSQSGQGVYEQYF
TGTGCCAGCAGCCAGTCCGGACAGGGGGTGTACGAGCAGTACTTC
>TRBV19|.|few|TRBJ2-6
CASSPLQGSLPGANVLTF
TGTGCCAGTAGTCCTTTACAGGGCAGCCTTCCTGGGGCCAACGTCCTGACTTTC
>TRBV28|TRBD1|many|TRBJ1-1
CASSFRTGGTEAFF
TGTGCCAGCAGTTTCCGGACAGGGGGTACTGAAGCTTTCTTT
>TRBV28|TRBD1|few|TRBJ1-1
CASSLQGEVNTEAFF
TGTGCCAGCAGTCTACAGGGGGAAGTGAACACTGAAGCTTTCTTT
>TRBV28|TRBD1|many|TRBJ2-7
CASSFPRDRDEQYF
TGTGCCAGCAGTTTCCCCCGGGACAGGGACGAGCAGTACTTC
>TRBV7-2|.|many|TRBJ2-7
CASSLVGGYEQYF
TGTGCCAGCAGCTTAGTCGGCGGCTACGAGCAGTACTTC
>TRBV5-1|.|.|TRBJ1-1
CASSWGRWNTEAFF
TGCGCCAGCAGCTGGGGACGGTGGAACACTGAAGCTTTCTTT
>TRBV5-4|.|many|TRBJ2-5
CASSLAERIETQYF
TGTGCCAGCAGCTTGGCCGAGAGAATTGAGACCCAGTACTTC
>TRBV28|.|many|TRBJ2-5
CASSPVEDQETQYF
TGTGCCAGCAGCCCCGTCGAGGACCAAGAGACCCAGTACTTC
>TRBV7-8|.|few|TRBJ1-2
CASGGDPDFNYGYTF
TGTGCCAGCGGGGGGGACCCCGACTTTAACTATGGCTACACCTTC
>TRBV9|.|many|TRBJ1-1
CASSVWEDTEAFF
TGTGCCAGCAGCGTATGGGAAGACACTGAAGCTTTCTTT
>TRBV4-2|.|many|TRBJ1-2
CASSQVLESYGYTF
TGTGCCAGCAGCCAAGTTTTGGAATCCTATGGCTACACCTTC
>TRBV15|.|.|TRBJ2-1
CATSRDFAGLYGQFF
TGTGCCACCAGCAGAGATTTTGCAGGGTTATACGGGCAGTTCTTC
>TRBV20-1|TRBD1|.|TRBJ2-3
CSAHRDRGTDTQYF
TGCAGTGCGCATCGGGACAGGGGCACAGATACGCAGTATTTT
>TRBV7-9|.|many|TRBJ2-3
CASSSGLHKDTQYF
TGTGCCAGCAGCTCCGGACTACACAAAGATACGCAGTATTTT
>TRBV5-1|TRBD2|many|TRBJ2-1
CASSPGLAGAGKQFF
TGCGCCAGCAGCCCGGGACTAGCGGGAGCCGGAAAGCAGTTCTTC
>TRBV12-3/TRBV12-4|.|few|TRBJ1-5
CASSLGHISNQPQHF
TGTGCCAGCAGTTTAGGACACATTAGCAATCAGCCCCAGCATTTT
>TRBV19|TRBD1|few|TRBJ1-2
CASSLETGVRDGYTF
TGTGCCAGTAGTCTCGAAACAGGGGTCAGGGACGGCTACACCTTC
>TRBV2|TRBD2|.|TRBJ2-1
CASLAGGNPLREQFF
TGTGCCAGTCTAGCGGGAGGGAATCCCCTAAGAGAGCAGTTCTTC
>TRBV5-1|.|many|TRBJ2-1
CASSPIGGQHEQFF
TGCGCCAGCAGCCCGATCGGGGGGCAACATGAGCAGTTCTTC
>TRBV29-1|TRBD1|.|TRBJ1-2
CSVETGTGNGYTF
TGCAGCGTTGAAACAGGGACAGGTAACGGCTACACCTTC
>TRBV18|.|many|TRBJ2-5
CASSLAGIQETQYF
TGTGCCAGCTCATTAGCCGGGATCCAAGAGACCCAGTACTTC
>TRBV7-2|TRBD2|many|TRBJ2-3
CASRLAGLADTQYF
TGTGCCAGCAGATTAGCGGGGTTGGCGGATACGCAGTATTTT
>TRBV7-9|TRBD1|few|TRBJ2-6
CASRAGQGGDYSGANVLTF
TGTGCCAGCAGAGCCGGACAGGGGGGCGACTACTCTGGGGCCAACGTCCTGACTTTC
>TRBV10-2|.|few|TRBJ2-5
CASSEGLQETQYF
TGCGCCAGCAGTGAGGGACTCCAAGAGACCCAGTACTTC
>TRBV6-1|TRBD1|few|TRBJ2-7
CASSAGQGRYF
TGTGCCAGCAGTGCTGGACAGGGGCGGTACTTC
>TRBV27|.|.|TRBJ2-3
CASSLAGTRIF
TGTGCCAGCAGTCTTGCCGGGACCCGAATTTTT
>TRBV2|.|.|TRBJ1-5
CASTGFYSNQPQHF
TGTGCCAGCACGGGGTTCTATAGCAATCAGCCCCAGCATTTT
>TRBV2|.|.|TRBJ2-7
CASSEIPASRSSYEQYF
TGTGCCAGCAGTGAGATCCCAGCCAGCCGATCCTCCTACGAGCAGTACTTC
>TRBV5-4|.|few|TRBJ2-3
CASSPADDTQYF
TGTGCCAGCAGCCCCGCCGACGATACGCAGTATTTT